This is a list of T cell receptor beta chains from one sample in a study of blood T cell repertoires in COVID-19. Using immunoSEQ multiplex PCR, the repertoire was profiled, and TCRdb retains in-frame clones only, with some absent. Found here are over 50,000 clones, roughly 79% of them singletons; the top ten hold about 15%. The sample comprised peripheral blood. These TCRs come from a human donor with active or convalescent COVID-19. The donor label of this sample is uncertain. Each CDR3 is given with its conserved first and last residue. The D gene is left open where the match is weak. Not all rows give a size; the values are once, few, many and, for expanded clones, a class.

>NA|TRBD1|TRBV14|TRBJ1-4
TGTGCCAGCAGCTTCTACCAAGGGGGCGAACGAGAAAAACTGTTTTTT
CASSFYQGGEREKLFF
>NA|TRBD1|TRBV3-1/TRBV3-2|TRBJ2-7
TGTGCCAGCAGGTGGACAGGCACCTACGAGCAGTACTTC
CASRWTGTYEQYF
>once|NA|TRBV6-2/TRBV6-3|TRBJ1-2
TGTGCCAGCAGTTACTCGATACAGCTTTCTAACTATGGCTACACCTTC
CASSYSIQLSNYGYTF
>NA|TRBD2|TRBV19|TRBJ2-1
TGTGCCAGTAGTCGGCAAGCGGGAGTAAACAATGAGCAGTTCTTC
CASSRQAGVNNEQFF
>NA|TRBD2|TRBV7-9|TRBJ2-1
TGTGCCAGCAGTACACGGGAGGCTAGCGGGTCAGGGGAGCAGTTCTTC
CASSTREASGSGEQFF
>few|TRBD1|TRBV6-5|TRBJ1-3
TGTGCCAGCAGTTCCCCCACAGGGGGCTCTGGAAACACCATATATTTT
CASSSPTGGSGNTIYF
>NA|TRBD2|TRBV7-9|TRBJ2-5
TGTGCCAGCAGCTTCTACGTAGCGGGAGGGGAGACCCAGTACTTC
CASSFYVAGGETQYF
>NA|TRBD2|TRBV7-3|TRBJ2-1
TGTGCCAGCAGCTTATCAGGGACTAGCGGGAGGGCAGGGCAGTTCTTC
CASSLSGTSGRAGQFF
>once|NA|TRBV5-1|TRBJ1-1
TGCGCCAGCAGCACCACAGACAGGACGAACACTGAAGCTTTCTTT
CASSTTDRTNTEAFF
>NA|TRBD1|TRBV19|TRBJ1-5
TGTGCCAGTAGTAAGGGACAGGGGAGTCAGCCCCAGCATTTT
CASSKGQGSQPQHF
>NA|NA|TRBV5-5|TRBJ2-3
TGTGCCAGCAGCGTGGGTCTAGGGGGATATACGCAGTATTTT
CASSVGLGGYTQYF
>NA|TRBD2|TRBV7-2|TRBJ2-7
TGTGCCAGCAGCCTTGGACTAGCGGGAGCCTACGAGCAGTACTTC
CASSLGLAGAYEQYF
>NA|NA|TRBV9|TRBJ1-5
TGTGCCAGCAGCGTAGATGGGGCCGGGCAGCCCCAGCATTTT
CASSVDGAGQPQHF
>NA|TRBD1|TRBV4-3|TRBJ1-2
TGCGCCAGCAGCCAATCAACAGGGGACTATGGCTACACCTTC
CASSQSTGDYGYTF
>NA|TRBD2|TRBV18|TRBJ2-2
TGTGCCAGCTCATTTCGACTAGCGGACACCGGGGAGCTGTTTTTT
CASSFRLADTGELFF
>NA|NA|TRBV5-4|TRBJ2-5
TGTGCCAGCAGCTTGAGGCTGGGGGGTTCAGGAGAGACCCAGTACTTC
CASSLRLGGSGETQYF
>NA|NA|TRBV5-1|TRBJ2-3
TGCGCCAGCGGCCCGGGAGTCACAGATACGCAGTATTTT
CASGPGVTDTQYF
>NA|NA|TRBV6-5|TRBJ1-1
TGTGCCAGCAGTCTAAGACCCGGGAGGGCTGAAGCTTTCTTT
CASSLRPGRAEAFF
>NA|NA|TRBV10-3|TRBJ1-3
TGTGCCATCAGTCAAGGGACATCTGGAAACACCATATATTTT
CAISQGTSGNTIYF
>NA|NA|TRBV23-1|TRBJ2-3
TGCGCCAGCAGTCACCATCGCACAGATACGCAGTATTTT
CASSHHRTDTQYF
>NA|TRBD1|TRBV4-1|TRBJ1-2
TGCGCCAGCAGCCAAGAAATCGGGACAGGGTACTATGGCTACACCTTC
CASSQEIGTGYYGYTF
>NA|NA|TRBV18|TRBJ2-7
TGTGCCAGCTCACCACCCGGGACACGACAAAACGAGCAGTACTTC
CASSPPGTRQNEQYF
>NA|TRBD1|TRBV9|TRBJ2-1
TGTGCCAGCAGCGGGGGCACAGGGGGAAAATTTCTCCACCGCTCCTACAATGAGCAGTTCTTC
CASSGGTGGKFLHRSYNEQFF